Listed here are 8 T cell receptor beta chains from one sample, sequenced in a study of cytomegalovirus exposure and HLA in healthy donors. It was with 60 Vbeta and 13 Jbeta primers that the PCR ran. Clones were sequenced by immunoSEQ multiplex PCR, and TCRdb holds only the in-frame ones, with some missing. The data show 150,000 to 200,000 clones, 82% seen once. Material for sequencing was PBMCs. All receptors derive from a middle-aged man in good health and CMV-seronegative.

This chain links TRBV5-4 with TRBJ2-1, with TRBD2 matching over 8 bases. Trimming at V came to 6 bases and at J to 6 bases, leaving 11 bases not matched to a gene. CDR1 SGHNT and CDR2 YYREEE come from the germline V gene (reference sequence). This CDR3 comprises 15 residues. CDR3: CASTPGGLAGNEQFF. The CDR3, as DNA: TGTGCCAGCACCCCGGGGGGGCTAGCGGGCAATGAGCAGTTCTTC.

The genes are TRBV9 and TRBJ2-5; 8 nucleotides line up with TRBD2. V lost 4 bases, J lost 2 bases, and 10 bases stayed unmatched. Germline V gene data show CDR1 as SGDLS and CDR2 as YYNGEE. The CDR3 spans 16 residues. The DNA for the CDR3 is TGTGCCAGCAGCAGATCTCCAGCGGGGGCACAAGAGACCCAGTACTTC. Translation gives CASSRSPAGAQETQYF.

The rearrangement uses TRBV4-2 and TRBJ2-1; 10 bases match TRBD2. Per the germline V gene, CDR1 is LGHNA and CDR2 is YNFKEQ. The CDR3 is made up of 15 amino acids. Trimming cost V 4 bases and J 10 bases; bases outside gene matches: 10. This CDR3 reads CASSPQRGGAEEQFF. The CDR3 coding sequence is TGTGCCAGCAGCCCCCAGCGGGGGGGGGCAGAAGAGCAGTTCTTC.

This chain connects TRBV6-1 to TRBJ1-3; tentatively, D is TRBD1 (6 bases). The CDR3 is made up of 15 amino acids. Trimming took 8 bases from V and 4 from J, leaving 18 bases between them. Germline CDR1 MNHNS, CDR2 SASEGT. The CDR3 nucleotides read TGTGCCAGCCAGAGGGGGGGAACTGGGGGAAACACCATATATTTT. Translating gives CASQRGGTGGNTIYF.

The chain employs TRBV28 and TRBJ1-3, with a tentative D call TRBD1 (6 bases). The CDR3 totals 15 residues. The V end lost 3 bases, the J end lost 2 bases, and 11 bases lay between the germline ends. Germline V gives CDR1 MDHEN, CDR2 SYDVKM. The CDR3 coding sequence is TGTGCCAGCAGTTTTGTGGGGGCGACTGGAAACACCATATATTTT. It is translated as CASSFVGATGNTIYF.

The CDR3 reads CASSLLVTANYGYTF. The CDR3 DNA reads as TGTGCCAGCAGCCTCCTGGTGACAGCTAACTATGGCTACACCTTC. This sequence joins TRBV6-5 and TRBJ1-2; possibly TRBD1 for D (5 bases). V lost 6 bases and J 0 bases, leaving 14 bases between the germline ends. Germline values: CDR1 MNHEY, CDR2 SVGAGI. The CDR3 is 15 residues long.

This CDR3 reads CASSLNQGGLSGYTF. CDR3 nucleotide sequence: TGTGCCAGCAGCTTAAATCAGGGGGGATTAAGTGGCTACACCTTC. The chain carries TRBV11-3 and TRBJ1-2, with 7 bases that match TRBD1. This CDR3 spans 15 amino acids. Germline trimming cut 2 bases from V and 7 bases from J; bases unmatched to any gene: 10. Germline CDR1 SGHNT, CDR2 YENEEA.

This chain links TRBV7-6 with TRBJ2-5; maybe TRBD2 (6 bases). V was pared by 5 bases and J by 4 bases, with 14 bases between. The CDR3 is made up of 14 amino acids. The V gene's germline CDR1 is SGHVS and CDR2 FNYEAQ. The DNA for the CDR3 is TGTGCCAGCAGCCACCTCGGGGGTGGAGAGACCCAGTACTTC. The encoded protein is CASSHLGGGETQYF. Full variable domain (remainder filled in from reference TRBV7-6 and TRBJ2-5): GAGVSQSPRYKVTKRGQDVALRCDPISGHVSLYWYRQALGQGPEFLTYFNYEAQQDKSGLPNDRFSAERPEGSISTLTIQRTEQRDSAMYRCASSHLGGGETQYFGPGTRLLVL.